The TCR beta chain described here comes from a study of T cell responses to AZD1222 COVID-19 vaccine (dated by TCRdb to 2020 to 2023). Concerning the study at large: AZD1222 recipients with second doses at about 4 weeks or about 12 weeks were pooled, because spike-specific TCR depth and breadth did not differ between schedules. TCR sequencing covered some 250 trial participants: 200 to 220 given two doses of AZD1222 and approximately 26 given two doses of MenACWY control vaccine. Trial participants were enrolled by age into subgroups of 18-55, 56-69 and 70-plus years, and about 150, 27 and 61 TCR-sequenced participants, respectively, were included in these subgroups. Points the paper makes about the study in general: The whole spike protein was spanned by vaccine-associated CD4 TCRs, and dominant responses were seen in regions 160-218 and 743-854. Spike-specific TCR breadth and depth rose significantly after two AZD1222 doses compared with day 0 and with MenACWY recipients. In the small 56-69-year group, the increase in depth fell short of significance, most likely because of low power. Conclusions about previously exposed vaccinees are limited because only six or seven AZD1222 recipients were SARS-CoV-2 seropositive at baseline. Participants were mostly white British and included more females than males, and it was suggested by the authors that clonal diversity may have been underestimated. Epitopes outside the regions mutated in the B.1.351 and B.1.1.7 variants were reportedly recognized by nearly half of the unique spike-specific TCRs. Because no samples from the day 14 peak response were available, repertoires could be characterized only after the peak T cell response.

The CDR3 regions of human TCRbeta chains were analyzed by immunosequencing. Under the source paper's analysis protocol: Repertoire TCRs were matched against a reference library of SARS-CoV-2-specific TCRs generated with the MIRA antigen-specificity platform. Breadth was defined as the fraction of unique TCRs that were SARS-CoV-2-associated. Depth was defined as the fraction of total T cells that were SARS-CoV-2-associated. Using the MIRA data, each spike-specific TCR was assigned both to the spike region to which the TCR was reactive and to a CD4 or CD8 class. Log10-transformed breadth and depth values were compared by one-way ANOVA with Sidak's multiple comparisons tests. TCRdb took over this immuneACCESS table, retaining in-frame rearrangements with V and J assigned. Such tables are incomplete; in checked studies, under half of the missing clones stem from an unresolved V gene, and the remainder is unexplained. The V and J calls and clone size are taken from that table; D and trimming were inferred from the DNA. The sample table records around 120,000 clones; about 92% of these occur just once. The top ten clones comprise 2.5% to 3% of the sample.

According to the study, the label for this sample's time point signals: baseline before first vaccination. Vaccinee samples were obtained from the UK trials COV001 and COV002, which included a single-blind randomized controlled phase 2/3 trial of AZD1222 (ChAdOx1 nCoV-19) in healthy adults. For TCRbeta chain sequencing, PBMC samples were collected from trial participants at day 0 and at day 28 after the second dose. CDR1 and CDR2, per the germline V gene, are LGHNT and FRNRAP. The CDR3 measures 13 amino acids from cysteine to phenylalanine. Only CDR3 DNA is held: 39 bases, read in frame from base 1. Deletion took 1 base off V and 4 bases off J, with a span of 7 bases between the germline ends. On this clone itself: Its antigen is not yet known. No quality values exist for individual bases; no much larger clone is one base distant.

This sequence originates from an adult in good health. The rearrangement joined TRBV12-5 to TRBJ1-1, and perhaps TRBD1 as D gene, on 6 matching bases. This sample comprised peripheral blood, obtained on day 0 of AZD1222 vaccination. The sequenced DNA: TGTGCTAGTGGTTTGGAGGGGGGCACTGAAGCTTTCTTT. Its amino acids are CASGLEGGTEAFF.